These 12 T cell receptor beta chains were all obtained from the same sample, sequenced in a study of OX40 agonist ivuxolimab in advanced cancers. The method was immunoSEQ multiplex PCR; TCRdb's version includes in-frame clones alone and lacks a portion of them. Here the sample spans tens of thousands of clones, about 91% being singletons. This specimen consisted of CD4+ or CD8+ T cells sorted from blood, obtained in a trial of the OX40 agonist ivuxolimab. These TCRs come from an adult with an advanced solid tumor such as melanoma, head and neck, liver or kidney cancer.

The chain combines TRBV4-2 with TRBJ2-7; 11 bases agree with TRBD2. The length of the CDR3 is 14 residues. Germline lookup yields CDR1 LGHNA and CDR2 YNFKEQ. Trimming removed 4 bases from V and 3 bases from J; junction bases left unmatched: 2. CDR3 bases: TGTGCCAGCAGCCTAGGGACTAGCGGCTACGAGCAGTACTTC. Encoded protein: CASSLGTSGYEQYF.

The rearrangement joins TRBV6-5 to TRBJ1-2; the D is unclear. The CDR3 runs 14 residues. Trimming shortened V by 2 bases and J by 4 bases, and 11 bases separated the two germline ends. Per the germline V gene, CDR1 is MNHEY and CDR2 is SVGAGI. CDR3 sequence: CASSYLEGFYGYTF. The CDR3 coding sequence is TGTGCCAGCAGTTACCTAGAAGGCTTCTATGGCTACACCTTC.

This sequence joins TRBV4-2 and TRBJ2-7, with 11 bases lining up with TRBD2. The length of the CDR3 is 17 residues. After removal of 1 base from V and 1 base from J, the junction contained 6 bases not matched to a gene. Germline V gene sequence: CDR1 LGHNA, CDR2 YNFKEQ. The CDR3 nucleotides are TGTGCCAGCAGCCAAGTTGTCGGGACTAGCGGATCCTACGAGCAGTACTTC. Translating it yields CASSQVVGTSGSYEQYF.

The V gene is TRBV15, the J gene TRBJ1-4; D uncertain. Germline V lookup: CDR1 LNHNV, CDR2 YYDKDF (reference sequence). The CDR3 is 16 residues long. V lost 1 base, J lost 8 bases, and 17 bases lay in between. The CDR3 spells CATSRGRHEAVEKLFF. The CDR3 DNA reads TGTGCCACCAGCAGAGGGCGGCACGAGGCTGTCGAAAAACTGTTTTTT.

This clone was detected a few times. The chain employs TRBV7-3 and TRBJ2-1; 8 bases match TRBD2. The germline gives CDR1 SGHTA, CDR2 FQGTGA. With V trimmed by 4 bases and J by 7 bases, 9 bases remained unmatched. CDR3 length: 15 residues. The CDR3 nucleotides read TGTGCCAGCAGCTCCTCCAGCGGGAGTGGAAATGAGCAGTTCTTC. This gives the protein CASSSSSGSGNEQFF.

The V gene is TRBV7-9, the J gene TRBJ2-3; 13 bases fit TRBD2. CDR3 length: 17 amino acids. The V gene's germline CDR1 is SEHNR and CDR2 FQNEAQ (reference sequence). Trimming took 4 bases from V and 2 from J; bases not matched to a gene: 6. This chain's CDR3 is CASSSGLAGVSTDTQYF. The DNA for the CDR3 is TGTGCCAGCAGCTCCGGACTAGCGGGAGTTTCCACAGATACGCAGTATTTT.

The count of this clone is one. The chain has TRBV27 and TRBJ2-2; 14 positions agree with TRBD2. V shed 8 bases and J 1 base; nucleotides not matched to a gene: 18. This CDR3 has 21 amino acids. CDR1 MNHEY and CDR2 SMNVEV come from the germline V gene (reference sequence). The CDR3 DNA sequence: TGTGCCAGCTATGCCTTGGGGCCGCGGGGACTAGCGGGAGTGAACACCGGGGAGCTGTTTTTT. Its protein is CASYALGPRGLAGVNTGELFF.

In its sample, this clone was seen once. This chain links TRBV19 with TRBJ1-2; TRBD1 matches 9 bases. In germline, CDR1 is LNHDA, CDR2 SQIVND (reference sequence). The J segment lost 8 bases and the V segment lost 6 bases, leaving 10 bases of the junction unmatched. The length of the CDR3 is 14 residues. CDR3 DNA sequence: TGTGCCAGTAGCATACTCGGGACAGGGATAGGCTACACCTTC. Translating it yields CASSILGTGIGYTF. The whole variable domain, remainder taken from reference TRBV19 and TRBJ1-2, is DGGITQSPKYLFRKEGQNVTLSCEQNLNHDAMYWYRQDPGQGLRLIYYSQIVNDFQKGDIAEGYSVSREKKESFPLTVTSAQKNPTAFYLCASSILGTGIGYTFGSGTRLTVV.

A few counts support this clone. The rearrangement uses TRBV5-4 and TRBJ2-5; possibly TRBD1 for D (6 bases). V was cut by 4 bases and J by 4 bases, with 11 bases left in between. The CDR3 sequence is 13 residues long. Germline V lookup: CDR1 SGHNT, CDR2 YYREEE (reference sequence). The DNA for the CDR3 is TGTGCCAGCAGCCCCAGGGGTGGAGAGACCCAGTACTTC. Its translation: CASSPRGGETQYF.

This chain uses TRBV4-1 with TRBJ2-1; TRBD2 matches at 8 bases. CDR1 MGHRA and CDR2 YSYEKL come from the germline V gene. The junction had 11 bases not matched to a gene; V was cut back by 0 bases and J by 10 bases. The CDR3 extends over 16 amino acids. The CDR3 sequence is CASSQDEAGVPKEQFF. The CDR3 DNA reads as TGCGCCAGCAGCCAAGACGAAGCGGGAGTCCCTAAGGAGCAGTTCTTC.

This chain uses TRBV30 with TRBJ2-3; the match to TRBD2 covers 8 bases. Per germline, CDR1 GTSNPN and CDR2 SVGIG (reference sequence). This CDR3 has 13 residues. Germline trimming cut 2 bases from V and 4 bases from J; bases unmatched to any gene: 2. In nucleotides, the CDR3 is TGTGCCTGGAGTTCGGGAGGGGCAGATACGCAGTATTTT. Translating it yields CAWSSGGADTQYF.

This clone was detected only once. The chain employs TRBV5-1 and TRBJ2-3; 8 bases align to TRBD2. V lost 4 bases and J lost 3; bases outside the gene matches: 16. This CDR3 is built from 18 residues. Germline V CDR1 and CDR2: SGHRS, YFSETQ. The CDR3 protein is CASSPLPSSGRMTDTQYF. As DNA, the CDR3 is TGCGCCAGCAGCCCCCTACCCTCGAGCGGGAGAATGACAGATACGCAGTATTTT.